This passage covers 13 T cell receptor beta chains from one sample sequenced in a study of vaccination and CD4 T cells after COVID-19 (dated by TCRdb to 2021 to 2024). The sample's treatment or condition label, decoded: roughly ten-day PBMC culture with coronavirus spike peptide pools or control peptides (ViraFEST assay). No cognate antigen is known for these TCRs. The method was PCR. TCRdb lists the instrument as Illumina iSeq 100. TCR sequencing of DNA from cultured CD4+ T cells used the Oncomine TCR Beta short-read assay at the Johns Hopkins FTIC core. TCRdb passed the public sequencing reads through fastp at Q25 and MiXCR, retaining productive beta sequences. Rows merge per CDR3 protein into single entries with the most common DNA and genes. Within this sample are under 30,000 distinct CDR3 sequences, with roughly 45% of them counted one time only. The ten largest clonotypes hold roughly 7.8% of the sample.

Source material: CD4+ T cells from blood, cultured in vitro. These receptors all stem from a human donor who had recovered from COVID-19.

The chain couples TRBV20-1 to TRBJ2-5; 8 bases match TRBD2. V was clipped by 0 bases and J by 1 base; unmatched bases: 7. In germline, CDR1 is DFQATT, CDR2 SNEGSKA (reference sequence). This CDR3 contains 16 residues. The CDR3: CSARDDGTRSQETQYF. CDR3 nucleotide sequence: TGCAGTGCTAGAGATGACGGGACTAGGTCCCAAGAGACCCAGTACTTC.

The chain links TRBV7-3 to TRBJ2-1; TRBD2 agrees at 7 bases. CDR3 length: 17 residues. Germline values: CDR1 SGHTA, CDR2 FQGTGA. The J segment lost 3 bases and the V segment lost 1 base, leaving 9 bases of the junction unmatched. Here the CDR3 reads CASSLNPALAVYNEQFF. In DNA, the CDR3 is TGTGCCAGCAGCTTAAACCCGGCCCTAGCGGTCTACAATGAGCAGTTCTTC. Based on the CDR3 plus reference TRBV7-3 and TRBJ2-1, the full variable domain is GAGVSQTPSNKVTEKGKYVELRCDPISGHTALYWYRQSLGQGPEFLIYFQGTGAADDSGLPNDRFFAVRPEGSVSTLKIQRTERGDSAVYLCASSLNPALAVYNEQFFGPGTRLTVL.

V gene TRBV5-1 combines with J gene TRBJ2-5; D is undetermined. Trimming pared 4 bases from V and 2 bases from J, leaving 6 bases between. The CDR3 sequence is 12 residues long. Germline values: CDR1 SGHRS, CDR2 YFSETQ. CDR3 amino acids: CASSKFQETQYF. DNA of the CDR3: TGCGCCAGCAGCAAATTTCAAGAGACCCAGTACTTC.

This clonotype has just a few counts. V usage is TRBV5-1 and J usage is TRBJ2-5, with D perhaps TRBD1 (6 bases). Trimming took 4 bases from V and 3 from J, leaving 13 bases between them. The CDR3 is 14 amino acids. Germline V CDR1 and CDR2: SGHRS, YFSETQ. CDR3 sequence: CASSSTGMEETQYF. The CDR3 region has the DNA TGCGCCAGCAGCAGCACAGGGATGGAAGAGACCCAGTACTTC.

The genes are TRBV6-1 and TRBJ2-7; possible D gene TRBD1, 5 bases. The CDR3 consists of 16 residues. Germline V gene data show CDR1 as MNHNS and CDR2 as SASEGT. V dropped 3 bases and J dropped 2 bases, with 17 bases sitting between them. As DNA, the CDR3 is TGTGCCAGCAGTGATTGGGGCCAGATAAGGACCTACGAGCAGTACTTC. It codes for CASSDWGQIRTYEQYF.

This sequence joins TRBV2 and TRBJ2-5; possibly TRBD1 for D (5 bases). V was shortened by 7 bases and J by 1 base, with 10 bases between the two germline ends. The CDR3 has 13 residues. Germline CDR1 is SNHLY and CDR2 is FYNNEI. CDR3 nucleotides: TGTGCCAGCACAATAGGGGTCCAAGAGACCCAGTACTTC. Encoded protein: CASTIGVQETQYF.

This clonotype has more than one count but fewer than ten. The CDR3 nucleotides are TGTGCCAGCAGCTTAAGCTGGGAGGGCAATCAGCCCCAGCATTTT. Protein sequence: CASSLSWEGNQPQHF. V is TRBV7-9 and J is TRBJ1-5; unclear D gene. Trimming removed 2 bases from V and 2 bases from J, with 10 bases in between. The CDR3 length is 15 residues. The germline V gene has CDR1 SEHNR and CDR2 FQNEAQ (reference sequence).

This chain joins TRBV6-1 and TRBJ2-1, with 8 bases that match TRBD1. The CDR3 runs to 14 residues. V was pared by 6 bases and J by 7 bases, with 8 bases of the junction left unmatched. Looked up from germline, CDR1 is MNHNS and CDR2 is SASEGT. This CDR3 reads CASSTRTGRNEQFF. CDR3 DNA: TGTGCCAGCAGCACTCGGACAGGGAGGAATGAGCAGTTCTTC.

The chain recombines TRBV6-5 with TRBJ2-3; either TRBD1 or TRBD2 may fit D (7 bases each). Trimming left V 2 bases short and J 2 bases short, with 14 bases between. Germline V gene sequence: CDR1 MNHEY, CDR2 SVGAGI. This CDR3 spans 16 amino acids. The CDR3: CASSYATGTNTDTQYF. CDR3 nucleotide sequence: TGTGCCAGCAGTTACGCGACAGGGACTAACACAGATACGCAGTATTTT.

This chain links TRBV20-1 with TRBJ2-3; the D is unclear. This CDR3 has 15 residues. V lost 1 base and J 1 base, leaving 12 bases between the germline ends. Looked up from germline, CDR1 is DFQATT and CDR2 is SNEGSKA (reference sequence). The CDR3 is CSARVPRWGTDTQYF. The CDR3 nucleotides read TGCAGTGCTAGAGTCCCTCGTTGGGGCACAGATACGCAGTATTTT.

The chain links TRBV18 to TRBJ2-5; D gene uncertain. The germline V gene has CDR1 KGHSH and CDR2 LQKENI. The CDR3 spans 16 residues. With 6 bases removed from V and 0 bases from J, the gap between germline ends came to 17 bases. CDR3 residues: CASSLRPTEYQETQYF. For the CDR3, the DNA is TGTGCCAGCTCCTTGAGGCCTACAGAGTACCAAGAGACCCAGTACTTC.

This clonotype was found a few times. The chain employs TRBV2 and TRBJ2-7, with a weak D call TRBD1 (6 bases). The CDR3 sequence is 12 residues long. V lost 5 bases and J 5 bases, leaving 10 bases between the germline ends. Germline CDR1 SNHLY, CDR2 FYNNEI. DNA of the CDR3: TGTGCCAGCAGTCAAGGGGGAAACGAGCAGTACTTC. It yields the protein CASSQGGNEQYF.

This clonotype came up a few times. The V call is TRBV10-3, the J call TRBJ1-2; D is unclear. The CDR3 is made up of 12 amino acids. CDR1 is ENHRY and CDR2 is SYGVKD in the germline V gene. Trimming removed 6 bases at V and 5 bases at J, with 10 bases between. In nucleotides, the CDR3 is TGTGCCATCAGCGACGGGGTATATGGCTACACCTTC. It translates to CAISDGVYGYTF.